This T cell receptor beta chain was found in a study of OX40 agonist ivuxolimab in advanced cancers. Study details: Patients were given ivuxolimab, an antibody that agonizes OX40 (CD134). Dose-escalation patients were diagnosed with hepatocellular carcinoma, melanoma, renal cell cancer or head and neck cancer.

Blood sampling took place at baseline, cycle 4 day 1, and cycle 7 day 1. Sequenced by immunoSEQ multiplex PCR; TCRdb stores in-frame clones only, minus some. The data contain tens of thousands of clones, roughly nine tenths of them singletons. CDR3 length: 17 residues. Germline CDR1 and CDR2: SGDLS and YYNGEE. V lost 0 bases and J lost 2; bases outside the gene matches: 8. The material sequenced was CD4+ or CD8+ T cells sorted from blood, taken in a trial of the OX40 agonist ivuxolimab. The rearrangement links TRBV9 to TRBJ2-1, with TRBD2 identical over 7 bases. The clonotype originates from an adult with an advanced solid tumor such as melanoma, head and neck, liver or kidney cancer. The chain's CDR3 is CASSVALGGSTYNEQFF. CDR3 sequence (DNA): TGTGCCAGCAGCGTAGCCCTCGGCGGGAGCACCTACAATGAGCAGTTCTTC. Full variable domain (rest looked up from reference TRBV9 and TRBJ2-1): DSGVTQTPKHLITATGQRVTLRCSPRSGDLSVYWYQQSLDQGLQFLIQYYNGEERAKGNILERFSAQQFPDLHSELNLSSLELGDSALYFCASSVALGGSTYNEQFFGPGTRLTVL.